These T cell receptor beta chains were read from a single sample in a study of T cells in Graves' hyperthyroidism and ophthalmopathy. TCRdb called the multiplex PCR reads again in MiXCR, with one record for every CDR3 protein. This sample yields about 360,000 distinct CDR3 sequences, of which 19% are seen a single time; about 4% belongs to the top ten. Sequencing was performed on blood. Receptor source: a woman between 18 and 29 years old with Graves' hyperthyroidism. Each CDR3 is given with its conserved first and last residue.

V | CDR3
TRBV28 | CATSNDAAGRWETQYF
TRBV6-5 | CASSYSRGDTGYGYTF
TRBV6-1 | CATRTFGTGELFF
TRBV20-1 | CSAKTSRGDTGELFF
TRBV13 | CASSFGLAGASYEQYF
TRBV29-1 | CSVETGGYGYTF
TRBV13 | CASSRGGGVGTDTQYF
TRBV30 | CAWSGGLDGYTF
TRBV5-1 | CASSHGQGKNTEAFF
TRBV5-1 | CASSLRPHGRETQYF
TRBV12-3/TRBV12-4 | CASSTGRRSYEQYF
TRBV7-2 | CASMLAGGSEQYF
TRBV6-4 | CASSEGGSGELFF
TRBV15 | CATSSSGGAYNEQFF
TRBV6-1 | CASSETGQGAPGGYTF
TRBV27 | CASSSRTGSNYGYTF
TRBV6-2/TRBV6-3 | CASTDPDYGYTF
TRBV6-1 | CASSVGAWDPQHF
TRBV7-9 | CASSLGRDLYF
TRBV12-3/TRBV12-4 | CASSPGRTYGYTF
TRBV6-1 | CASKVRDTEHYGYTF
TRBV6-5 | CASRLETEGHYEQYF
TRBV28 | CASSLRGLAYEQYF
TRBV2 | CASSLNRGGYGYTF
TRBV30 | CAWSVRRGDYGYTF
TRBV2 | CASRETGMNTEAFF
TRBV24-1 | CATSDPGQGAPGELFF
TRBV5-1 | CASGSGTGFTGELFF
TRBV8-2 | CAISYTGSNQPQHF
TRBV2 | CATQEVYAGELFF
TRBV11-2 | CASSLEGAAGTEAFF
TRBV20-1 | CSARDRRGNQPQHF
TRBV4-2 | CASSPRVGDRTDTQYF
TRBV19 | CASQQAREAYGYTF
TRBV6-1 | CASSGQWGQPQHF
TRBV5-5 | CASSRHLTNYGYTF
TRBV18 | CASSPFQGGELGESFF
TRBV10-3 | CAISESTVSGSPNTGELFF
TRBV29-1 | CSVWTGWDTEAFF
TRBV6-2/TRBV6-3 | CASRTRGASYEQYF
TRBV14 | CASSQEGGAMNTEAFF
TRBV20-1 | CSARVGYEQYF
TRBV20-1 | CSARRQGLAETQYF
TRBV3-1 | CASSPSSGIQGTQYF
TRBV7-8 | CASTLRRDRGYEQYF
TRBV29-1 | CSVEGGSGANVLTF
TRBV5-1 | CASSPDRGSYGYTF
TRBV5-1 | CASSLKLSGANVLTF
TRBV6-1 | CASSRGSLSSYEQYF
TRBV11-2 | CASSLVPGQNNSPLHF
TRBV20-1 | CSASGTGDNYYEQYF